This entry describes one T cell receptor (beta chain). The sample belongs to a study of identifying expanded T cells in peripheral blood. V lost 0 bases and J 6 bases, leaving 6 bases between the germline ends. CDR3 length equals 13 residues. Germline CDR1 and CDR2: SGDLS and YYNGEE. Healthy donors had no documented immune events, such as infections, while sampled. The repertoire was sequenced with immunoSEQ multiplex PCR; TCRdb's copy has only in-frame clones and lacks some. The sample has approximately 50,000 clones, 82% seen once; the top ten hold less than 15%. Sequenced input: blood. The source is a person aged 18 to 75 in good health. This rearrangement joins TRBV9 to TRBJ2-2; D unclear. In DNA, the CDR3 is TGTGCCAGCAGCGTAGAACCGGCCGGGGAGCTGTTTTTT. Its protein is CASSVEPAGELFF.